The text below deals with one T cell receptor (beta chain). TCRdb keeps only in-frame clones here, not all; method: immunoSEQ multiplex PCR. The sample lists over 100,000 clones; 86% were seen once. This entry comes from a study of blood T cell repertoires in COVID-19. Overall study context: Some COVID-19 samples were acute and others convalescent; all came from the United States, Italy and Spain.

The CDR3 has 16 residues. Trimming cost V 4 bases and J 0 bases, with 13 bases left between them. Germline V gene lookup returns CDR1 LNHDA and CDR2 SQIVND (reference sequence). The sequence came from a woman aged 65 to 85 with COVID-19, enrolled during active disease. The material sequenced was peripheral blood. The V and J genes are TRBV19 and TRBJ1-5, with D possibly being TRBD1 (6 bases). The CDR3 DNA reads TGTGCCAGTAGTACGGACAGAAGGTATAGCAATCAGCCCCAGCATTTT. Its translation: CASSTDRRYSNQPQHF. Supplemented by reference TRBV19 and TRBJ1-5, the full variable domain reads DGGITQSPKYLFRKEGQNVTLSCEQNLNHDAMYWYRQDPGQGLRLIYYSQIVNDFQKGDIAEGYSVSREKKESFPLTVTSAQKNPTAFYLCASSTDRRYSNQPQHFGDGTRLSIL.